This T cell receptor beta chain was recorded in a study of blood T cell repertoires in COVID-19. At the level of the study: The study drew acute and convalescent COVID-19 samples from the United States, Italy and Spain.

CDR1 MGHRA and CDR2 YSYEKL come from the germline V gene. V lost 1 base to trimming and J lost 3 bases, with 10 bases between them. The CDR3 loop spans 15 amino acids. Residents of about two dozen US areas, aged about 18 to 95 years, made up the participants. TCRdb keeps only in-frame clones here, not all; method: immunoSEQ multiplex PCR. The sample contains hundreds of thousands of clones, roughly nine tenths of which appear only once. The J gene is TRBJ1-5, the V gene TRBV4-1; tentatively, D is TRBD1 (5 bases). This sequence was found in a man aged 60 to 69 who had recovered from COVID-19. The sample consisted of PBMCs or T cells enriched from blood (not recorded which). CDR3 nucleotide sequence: TGCGCCAGCAGCCAAGGGAGGGGACTCAATCAGCCCCAGCATTTT. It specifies CASSQGRGLNQPQHF.